Below, one TCR beta chain is given with its context. This clonotype was seen at least ten times. No per-base quality is available; no much larger clone lies one base away. This specimen comes from a study of T cells after yellow fever vaccination (dated by TCRdb to about 2019). Regarding the study in general: Staining for CD3, CD45RA, CCR7 and CD95 was used to sort memory subsets (EM, EMRA, CM and Tscm) on a BD FACS Aria III. Memory subsets were sorted on days 0, 15 and 45 and at 18 months following primary vaccination, and on days 0, 15 and 45 following the 30-year booster. To track T-cell clones before and after primary and booster YFV17D yellow fever vaccination, bulk TCR alpha and beta repertoires were sequenced longitudinally. Libraries from fractions with low cell numbers were prepared with the SMART-Seq v4 Ultra Low Input RNA kit. Bulk PBMC replicates and cell subsets were isolated from blood drawn at multiple timepoints before and after both primary and secondary immunization. Two healthy male donors, one aged 18 to 30 and one aged 30 to 40 years, made up the cohort.

TCR cDNA was made using 5'RACE template switching, a step that added a universal primer site and unique molecular identifiers. cDNA synthesis was primed from both the TCR alpha and TCR beta constant segments. Libraries were amplified in two PCR steps, with sample barcodes and sequencing adapters added in the second step. Sequencing of the libraries was done on either Illumina HiSeq 2500 (2x100 bp) or NovaSeq (2x150 bp). The study's processing was this. MIGEC was used to demultiplex reads and collapse the reads into UMI consensus sequences, and MiXCR was used for V(D)J alignment. Vaccine-responding clonotypes were defined with edgeR using replicate PBMC samples, requiring FDR below 0.01 and a log2 fold change above 5 up to day 15. Each bulk clonotype was labeled CD4 or CD8 based on which sequenced repertoire, CD4 or CD8, contained the clonotype at higher abundance. To estimate how each clone was distributed across memory phenotypes, clonotype frequencies in memory subsets were weighted by the numbers of FACS-sorted cells. The raw public data were reprocessed by TCRdb itself: fastp quality trimming at Q25, MiXCR clonotype calling, in-frame beta chains only. All rows with the same CDR3 protein become a single entry with the most common DNA and genes. TCRdb assigned the V and J calls; the authors' analysis was not used. For this sample the table gives tens of thousands of distinct CDR3 sequences, of which around 5.8% were detected only once. Together, the top ten hold about 25% of the sample.

The treatment or condition label on this specimen signifies: live attenuated yellow fever vaccine strain. A standard Ficoll-Paque protocol was used to isolate PBMCs from peripheral blood. The RNeasy Micro Kit was used to extract RNA from sorted memory subsets. Paper-wide results and their limitations: The study included only two donors, which limits how far the findings can be generalized. A small fraction of clonotypes appeared in both the CD4 and CD8 compartments, likely as a result of convergent recombination. Most clones expanded after primary vaccination (around 97% of CD4 and roughly 88% of CD8) were re-detected after the booster, suggesting that broad memory maintenance occurred. The secondary T-cell response was weaker than the primary response but faster, peaking on day 5 instead of day 15. Computational filtering was needed because FACS-sorted repertoires could contain abundant contaminating clonotypes from the bulk population. On day 0, almost all vaccine-responding clonotypes were found to be below detection in the sorted memory subsets.

Its CDR3 holds 14 amino acids, cysteine through phenylalanine. Left in the record is the CDR3 DNA by itself, 42 bases read in frame from the first base. The germline V gene supplies CDR1 SGHRS and CDR2 YFSETQ. Trimming removed 4 bases from V and 6 bases from J, leaving 17 bases between the germline ends. The chain employs TRBV5-1 and TRBJ2-7, with the D gene tentatively TRBD1 or TRBD2, based on 5 matching bases in each. The specimen comprised PBMCs, either bulk or a sorted T-cell subset (CD4+, CD8+, memory, or dextramer-sorted; not recorded which), sampled on the day of the yellow fever booster vaccination. The TCR comes from a man between 25 and 39 years old who received the YFV17D yellow fever vaccine. CDR3 protein: CASSRGRRTGEQYF. The bases read TGCGCCAGCAGCCGGGGACGGAGAACAGGCGAGCAGTACTTC.